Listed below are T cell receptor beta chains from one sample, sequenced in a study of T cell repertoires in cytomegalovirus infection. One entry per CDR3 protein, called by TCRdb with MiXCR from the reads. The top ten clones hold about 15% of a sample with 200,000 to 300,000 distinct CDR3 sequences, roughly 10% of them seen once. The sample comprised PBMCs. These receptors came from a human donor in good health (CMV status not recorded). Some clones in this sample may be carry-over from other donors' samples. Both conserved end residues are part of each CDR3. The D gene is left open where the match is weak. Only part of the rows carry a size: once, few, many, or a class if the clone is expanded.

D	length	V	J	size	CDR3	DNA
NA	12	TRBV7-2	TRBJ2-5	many	CASSLSRETQYF	TGTGCCAGCAGCTTAAGCCGGGAGACCCAGTACTTC
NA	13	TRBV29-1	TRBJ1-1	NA	CSAFRLMNTEAFF	TGCAGCGCCTTCAGATTAATGAACACTGAAGCTTTCTTT
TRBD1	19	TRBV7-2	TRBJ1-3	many	CASSLFSLTGGGSGNTIYF	TGTGCCAGCAGCCTTTTCTCTTTGACAGGGGGAGGATCTGGAAACACCATATATTTT
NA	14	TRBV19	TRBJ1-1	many	CASSDWTVNTEAFF	TGTGCCAGTAGTGACTGGACAGTGAACACTGAAGCTTTCTTT
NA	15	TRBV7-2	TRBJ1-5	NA	CASSLAGTQHQPQHF	TGTGCCAGCAGCTTAGCCGGGACCCAACACCAGCCCCAGCATTTT
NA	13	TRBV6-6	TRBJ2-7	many	CASRTGEIYEQYF	TGTGCCAGCAGGACAGGAGAAATTTACGAGCAGTACTTC
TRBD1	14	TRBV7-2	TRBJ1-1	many	CASSKDRGDFEAFF	TGTGCCAGCAGCAAGGACAGGGGCGACTTTGAAGCTTTCTTT
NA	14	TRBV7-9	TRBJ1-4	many	CASSFYRTEGKLFF	TGTGCCAGCAGCTTCTACCGGACGGAGGGAAAACTGTTTTTT
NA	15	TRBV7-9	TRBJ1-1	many	CASSSPRVRDAEAFF	TGTGCCAGCAGCTCCCCCCGTGTTAGGGATGCTGAAGCTTTCTTT
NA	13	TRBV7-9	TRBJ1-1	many	CASSFGQDTEAFF	TGTGCCAGCAGCTTTGGACAAGACACTGAAGCTTTCTTT
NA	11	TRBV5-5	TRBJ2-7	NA	CASSFHYEQYF	TGTGCCAGCAGCTTCCATTACGAGCAGTACTTC
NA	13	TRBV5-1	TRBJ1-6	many	CASSSDLNSPLHF	TGCGCCAGCAGCTCGGACCTTAATTCACCCCTCCACTTT
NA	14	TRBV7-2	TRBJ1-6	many	CASSLDLNNSPLHF	TGTGCCAGCAGCTTGGACCTTAATAATTCACCCCTCCACTTT
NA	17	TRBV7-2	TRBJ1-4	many	CASSVGRGSLTNEKLFF	TGTGCCAGCAGCGTGGGAAGGGGGTCTTTAACTAATGAAAAACTGTTTTTT
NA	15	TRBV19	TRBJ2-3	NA	CASSETGTGTDTQYF	TGTGCCAGTAGCGAAACAGGGACGGGGACAGATACGCAGTATTTT
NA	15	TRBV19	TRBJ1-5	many	CASSIGSGENQPQHF	TGTGCCAGTAGTATAGGGTCGGGGGAAAATCAGCCCCAGCATTTT
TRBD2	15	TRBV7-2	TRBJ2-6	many	CASRGTTSGANVLTF	TGTGCCAGCAGAGGGACTACCTCTGGGGCCAACGTCCTGACTTTC
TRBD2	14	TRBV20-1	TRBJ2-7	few	CSAAELAGAGEQYF	TGCAGTGCCGCCGAACTAGCGGGAGCTGGTGAGCAGTACTTC
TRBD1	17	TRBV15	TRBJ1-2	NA	CATSRVPGTGLNYGYTF	TGTGCCACCAGCAGAGTGCCCGGGACAGGGCTTAACTATGGCTACACCTTC
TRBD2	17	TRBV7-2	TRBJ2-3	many	CASSLYDSGGGTDTQYF	TGTGCCAGCAGCTTGTATGATAGCGGGGGGGGCACAGATACGCAGTATTTT
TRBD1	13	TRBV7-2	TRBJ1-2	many	CASSRDRVSGYTF	TGTGCCAGCAGCCGGGACAGGGTGTCTGGCTACACCTTC
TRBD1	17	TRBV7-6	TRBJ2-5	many	CASSLLPGQGGQETQYF	TGTGCCAGCAGCTTGCTACCGGGACAGGGAGGGCAAGAGACCCAGTACTTC
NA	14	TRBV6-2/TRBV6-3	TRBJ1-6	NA	CASSSTGQKTPLHF	TGTGCCAGCAGTAGTACGGGACAAAAGACGCCCCTCCACTTT
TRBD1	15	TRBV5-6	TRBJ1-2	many	CASSPGQPLNYGYTF	TGTGCCAGCAGCCCGGGACAGCCACTTAACTATGGCTACACCTTC
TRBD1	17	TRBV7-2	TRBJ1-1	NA	CASSFPIQGQGATEAFF	TGTGCCAGCAGCTTTCCTATACAGGGACAGGGGGCGACTGAAGCTTTCTTT
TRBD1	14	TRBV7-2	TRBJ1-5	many	CASSPQGSNQPQHF	TGTGCCAGCAGCCCACAGGGGAGCAATCAGCCCCAGCATTTT
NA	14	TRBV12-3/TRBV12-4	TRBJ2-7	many	CASSLSTSSYEQYF	TGTGCCAGCAGTTTAAGTACGAGCTCCTACGAGCAGTACTTC
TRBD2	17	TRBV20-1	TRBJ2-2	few	CSALGLAGGMDGGELFF	TGCAGTGCCCTCGGACTAGCGGGGGGGATGGATGGCGGGGAGCTGTTTTTT
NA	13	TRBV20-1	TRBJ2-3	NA	CSARDRLRDTQYF	TGCAGTGCTAGAGATAGGTTGAGGGATACGCAGTATTTT
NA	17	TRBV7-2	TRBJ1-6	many	CASSLVGSSSYNSPLHF	TGTGCCAGCAGCTTAGTTGGCTCGAGCTCCTATAATTCACCCCTCCACTTT
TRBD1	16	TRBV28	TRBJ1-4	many	CASSLSEGAKNEKLFF	TGTGCCAGCAGTTTAAGTGAGGGGGCTAAAAATGAAAAACTGTTTTTT
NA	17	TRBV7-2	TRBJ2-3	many	CASSFALIGGPTDTQYF	TGTGCCAGCAGCTTTGCCCTCATAGGGGGGCCCACAGATACGCAGTATTTT
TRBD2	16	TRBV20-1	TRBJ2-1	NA	CSASRTSGGTNNEQFF	TGCAGTGCTAGTCGGACTAGCGGGGGGACAAACAATGAGCAGTTCTTC
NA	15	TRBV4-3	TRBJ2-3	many	CASSQVSRGTDTQYF	TGCGCCAGCAGCCAAGTTAGCAGGGGCACAGATACGCAGTATTTT